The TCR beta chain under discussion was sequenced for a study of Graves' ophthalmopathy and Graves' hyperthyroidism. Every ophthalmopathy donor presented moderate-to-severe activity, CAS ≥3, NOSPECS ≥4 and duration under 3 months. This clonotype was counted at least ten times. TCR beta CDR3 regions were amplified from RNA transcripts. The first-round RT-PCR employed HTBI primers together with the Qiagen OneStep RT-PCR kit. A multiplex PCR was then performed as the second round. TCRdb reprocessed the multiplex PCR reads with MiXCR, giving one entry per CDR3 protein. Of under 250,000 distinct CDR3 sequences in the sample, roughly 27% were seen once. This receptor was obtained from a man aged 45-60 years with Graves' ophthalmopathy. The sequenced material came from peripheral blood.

In nucleotides, the CDR3 is TGTGCCAGTAGTGCCTACGACACTGAAGCTTTCTTT. Protein sequence: CASSAYDTEAFF. The genes are TRBV19 and TRBJ1-1; D gene ambiguous. CDR3 length equals 12 residues. Between the trimmed V and J ends, which lost 5 bases and 3 bases, there was a span of 7 bases. Germline V gene sequence: CDR1 LNHDA, CDR2 SQIVND (reference sequence).